This TCR beta chain was identified during a study of human T cells and chemical hapten exposure. Whole-study context: Patch tests of 0.01% DPC on the upper back were read at 6 days. The cohort included alopecia areata under or over 50% scalp, totalis and universalis.

Study-level results: There was no change with DPC sensitization in TCRs above 1 in 1000 frequency.

Time point given: pre-sensitization, week 0. Regarding treatment: therapeutic diphenylcyclopropenone sensitization with weekly scalp DPC. Staff drew blood before applying each patch test. TCRdb recomputed calls from the RACE reads with MiXCR, one row per CDR3 protein. The table records a few hundred thousand distinct CDR3 sequences, about 5% of them present only once. Germline trimming cut 4 bases from V and 4 bases from J; bases unmatched to any gene: 7. The V gene's germline CDR1 is SGHKS and CDR2 YYEKEE (reference sequence). This CDR3 comprises 17 residues. This clonotype was seen repeatedly, ten times or more. Antigen unknown.

The chain employs TRBV5-5 and TRBJ2-5, with TRBD2 matching 16 bases. This sample comprised whole blood, obtained in connection with sensitization to the hapten diphenylcyclopropenone (DPC). The TCR originated in a woman younger than 35 with alopecia areata. Some clones in this sample may be carry-over from other donors' samples. CDR3 amino acids: CASSAGLAGGPVETQYF. The CDR3, as DNA: TGTGCCAGCAGCGCGGGACTAGCGGGGGGGCCGGTAGAGACCCAGTACTTC.